The next 22 T cell receptor beta chains were all read from a single sample in a study of shared clonotypes between healthy human individuals. CD45RO-negative CD8 cells positively selected for CCR7 made up the naive population, which excluded terminally differentiated effector memory CD45RA+ cells. TCRdb's table, derived via immunoSEQ multiplex PCR, lists solely in-frame clones and lacks some. The profile shows about 2.2 million clones, just under 95% of them singletons. The sequenced material came from naive CD8+ T cells from PBMCs. These receptor sequences come from a man between 18 and 35 years old in good health. Some clones in this sample may be carry-over from other donors' samples.

The J gene is TRBJ1-4, the V gene TRBV5-1; D is unresolved. The CDR3 sequence is 13 residues long. Trimming took 4 bases from V and 6 from J, leaving 10 bases between them. The germline V gene encodes CDR1 SGHRS and CDR2 YFSETQ. In nucleotides, the CDR3 is TGCGCCAGCAGCGACGAACGAGATGAAAAACTGTTTTTT. Amino acids: CASSDERDEKLFF.

The V gene is TRBV7-3, the J gene TRBJ2-1; 7 bases fit TRBD1. The CDR3 spans 15 residues. CDR1 is SGHTA and CDR2 is FQGTGA in the germline V gene. J lost 5 bases, V lost 4 bases, and 8 bases had no gene match. The DNA of the CDR3 is TGTGCCAGCAGCTCACAGGGGCTACCTAACAATGAGCAGTTCTTC. Protein sequence: CASSSQGLPNNEQFF. The whole variable domain, filled in from reference TRBV7-3 and TRBJ2-1, reads GAGVSQTPSNKVTEKGKYVELRCDPISGHTALYWYRQSLGQGPEFLIYFQGTGAADDSGLPNDRFFAVRPEGSVSTLKIQRTERGDSAVYLCASSSQGLPNNEQFFGPGTRLTVL.

The chain employs TRBV7-9 and TRBJ1-4; D possibly corresponds to TRBD1 (5 bases). The CDR3 is made up of 17 amino acids. CDR1 SEHNR and CDR2 FQNEAQ come from the germline V gene (reference sequence). Trimming left V 5 bases short and J 4 bases short, with 20 bases between. The CDR3 sequence is CASSAVGVGRNNEKLFF. The CDR3 DNA reads as TGTGCCAGCAGCGCCGTCGGGGTGGGACGGAATAATGAAAAACTGTTTTTT.

The chain recombines TRBV4-1 with TRBJ2-1; 15 bases are shared with TRBD2. The CDR3 extends over 17 amino acids. V gave up 3 bases and J gave up 3 bases; unmatched junction bases: 3. CDR1 and CDR2 from the germline V gene are MGHRA and YSYEKL. The CDR3: CASSHGTSGRYYNEQFF. Written as DNA, the CDR3 is TGCGCCAGCAGCCACGGGACTAGCGGGAGGTACTACAATGAGCAGTTCTTC.

J is TRBJ2-1 and V is TRBV7-8; tentative D call: TRBD2 (6 bases). Germline CDR1 SGHVS, CDR2 FQNEAQ. V lost 6 bases and J lost 2, with 14 bases in between. The CDR3 is made up of 15 amino acids. CDR3 DNA: TGTGCCAGCAGAAGAGCGGGTTTGGCCTACAATGAGCAGTTCTTC. Protein product: CASRRAGLAYNEQFF.

This sequence joins TRBV19 and TRBJ2-3; D ambiguous. The CDR3 has 16 residues. The germline gives CDR1 LNHDA, CDR2 SQIVND (reference sequence). Trimming took off 3 bases at V and 0 bases at J, with 13 bases between the two ends. The CDR3 is CASSIFLGRSTDTQYF. The CDR3 region has the DNA TGTGCCAGTAGTATTTTTCTGGGCAGGAGCACAGATACGCAGTATTTT.

The J gene is TRBJ2-3, the V gene TRBV7-9, with 8 positions matching TRBD2. V shed 5 bases, J shed 5 bases, and the junction held 9 bases outside the gene matches. CDR3 length equals 15 residues. The germline V gene has CDR1 SEHNR and CDR2 FQNEAQ (reference sequence). This CDR3 is CASSPQTGGGDTQYF. The CDR3 nucleotides read TGTGCCAGCAGCCCACAAACCGGGGGGGGAGATACGCAGTATTTT.

V usage is TRBV7-2 and J usage is TRBJ2-1; D unresolved. The V and J ends lost 2 bases and 0 bases respectively, with 11 bases between them. Germline V CDR1 and CDR2: SGHTA, FQGNSA. CDR3 length: 16 amino acids. This chain's CDR3 is CASSLYVGPSYNEQFF. The CDR3 DNA reads TGTGCCAGCAGCTTATATGTTGGCCCCTCCTACAATGAGCAGTTCTTC.

V is TRBV5-1 and J is TRBJ2-3; TRBD1 aligns across 12 bases. This CDR3 has 16 residues. In germline, CDR1 is SGHRS, CDR2 YFSETQ. Germline trimming cut 2 bases from V and 5 bases from J; bases unmatched to any gene: 6. CDR3 loop: CASSFRDRGLQDTQYF. The DNA of the CDR3 is TGCGCCAGCAGCTTCCGGGACAGGGGGCTGCAAGATACGCAGTATTTT. The full variable domain, completed using reference TRBV5-1 and TRBJ2-3, is KAGVTQTPRYLIKTRGQQVTLSCSPISGHRSVSWYQQTPGQGLQFLFEYFSETQRNKGNFPGRFSGRQFSNSRSEMNVSTLELGDSALYLCASSFRDRGLQDTQYFGPGTRLTVL.

The chain carries TRBV5-8 and TRBJ2-7, with D unresolved. CDR3 length: 12 amino acids. The germline CDR1 and CDR2 sequences are SGHTS and YDEGEE. Between the trimmed V and J ends, which lost 6 bases and 1 base, there was a span of 8 bases. The CDR3 DNA reads as TGTGCCAGCACCATATTTTCCTACGAGCAGTACTTC. This translates into CASTIFSYEQYF. Complete variable domain (other parts from reference TRBV5-8 and TRBJ2-7): EAGVTQSPTHLIKTRGQQATLRCSPISGHTSVYWYQQALGLGLQFLLWYDEGEERNRGNFPPRFSGRQFPNYSSELNVNALELEDSALYLCASTIFSYEQYFGPGTRLTVT.

This chain connects TRBV30 to TRBJ1-4; D is undetermined. The CDR3 sequence is 13 residues long. Germline loops: CDR1 GTSNPN, CDR2 SVGIG (reference sequence). V dropped 0 bases and J dropped 7 bases, with 9 bases sitting between them. In nucleotides, the CDR3 is TGTGCCTGGAGTGTATCTGCCGGTGAAAAACTGTTTTTT. Its translation is CAWSVSAGEKLFF.

To note about this clone: Within the sample, other DNA sequences also encode this same CDR3. In DNA form, the CDR3 reads TGTGCCAGCAGCGTAGGGGCGGGCTCCTACAATGAGCAGTTCTTC. Protein: CASSVGAGSYNEQFF. This chain joins TRBV9 and TRBJ2-1; maybe TRBD2 (5 bases). The V and J ends lost 0 bases and 0 bases respectively, with 7 bases between them. The CDR3 is 15 residues long. The germline gives CDR1 SGDLS, CDR2 YYNGEE.

This clone was detected only once. The rearrangement links TRBV15 to TRBJ2-5; D is tentatively TRBD1 or TRBD2 (5 bases each). This CDR3 comprises 16 residues. Trimming pared 0 bases from V and 5 bases from J, leaving 16 bases between. CDR1 and CDR2 (germline): LNHNV, YYDKDF (reference sequence). In DNA, the CDR3 is TGTGCCACCAGCAGAGATCGGGACCGCATGGCCGAGACCCAGTACTTC. Translation: CATSRDRDRMAETQYF.

The chain carries TRBV28 and TRBJ2-7, with a weak D call TRBD1 (6 bases). Trimming stripped 6 bases from V and 3 bases from J, with 15 bases between. This CDR3 has 14 amino acids. CDR1 MDHEN and CDR2 SYDVKM come from the germline V gene. CDR3 bases: TGTGCCAGCAGGCTCAGACAGGATGACTACGAGCAGTACTTC. Translated: CASRLRQDDYEQYF.

As regards this clone: A read error is possible here, since a much larger clone lies one base away. This same CDR3 is encoded by further DNA sequences in the sample. V gene TRBV5-4 combines with J gene TRBJ2-7; no definite D call. The CDR3 has 11 amino acids. Germline lookup yields CDR1 SGHNT and CDR2 YYREEE (reference sequence). CDR3 amino acids: CASSSSYEQYF. CDR3 bases: TGTGCCAGCAGCTCCTCCTACGAACAGTACTTC.

The chain links TRBV7-3 to TRBJ2-3; D is possibly TRBD2 (6 bases). The CDR3 has 13 residues. V was clipped by 2 bases and J by 10 bases, with 13 bases between them. Germline CDR1 SGHTA, CDR2 FQGTGA. The CDR3 coding sequence is TGTGCCAGCAGCTTATTGGAGGGATCGGCGCAGTATTTT. Protein product: CASSLLEGSAQYF.

The chain carries TRBV5-1 and TRBJ2-7; 12 bases agree with TRBD1. Germline trimming cut 3 bases from V and 0 bases from J; bases unmatched to any gene: 10. The CDR3 sequence is 18 residues long. Per the germline V gene, CDR1 is SGHRS and CDR2 is YFSETQ. The CDR3 sequence: CASSSPGQGAAPSYEQYF. The CDR3 DNA is TGCGCCAGCAGCTCCCCGGGACAGGGGGCGGCTCCCTCCTACGAGCAGTACTTC.

The J gene is TRBJ2-2, the V gene TRBV5-1; TRBD1 matches at 7 bases. The trim removed 2 bases at V and 1 base at J, leaving 5 bases unmatched. The length of the CDR3 is 16 residues. CDR1 is SGHRS, CDR2 YFSETQ, per germline. CDR3 coding DNA: TGCGCCAGCAGCTTCCGGGACAGCCTGAACACCGGGGAGCTGTTTTTT. It codes for CASSFRDSLNTGELFF.

The chain joins TRBV5-1 to TRBJ2-1, with D uncertain. The CDR3 loop spans 16 amino acids. CDR1 and CDR2 (germline): SGHRS, YFSETQ. The V end was cut by 0 bases, the J end by 0 bases, with 10 bases between. In DNA, the CDR3 is TGCGCCAGCAGCTTGGACCCTAGTCCCTCCTACAATGAGCAGTTCTTC. This codes for CASSLDPSPSYNEQFF.

This clone has just one count. The V and J genes are TRBV4-3 and TRBJ1-1, with a possible D match to TRBD1 (5 bases). Germline V gene data show CDR1 as LGHNA and CDR2 as YSLEER. The ends were cut back, 2 bases at V and 9 bases at J, with 31 bases in the middle. This CDR3 is built from 19 residues. CDR3 residues: CASSQLAWAAGQALWKAFF. DNA of the CDR3: TGCGCCAGCAGCCAACTCGCATGGGCCGCAGGGCAGGCACTCTGGAAAGCTTTCTTT.

The rearrangement links TRBV7-9 to TRBJ2-1, with 7 bases that match TRBD1. V was clipped by 3 bases and J by 6 bases; unmatched bases: 11. The CDR3 sequence is 16 residues long. Germline V gene lookup returns CDR1 SEHNR and CDR2 FQNEAQ (reference sequence). In nucleotides, the CDR3 is TGTGCCAGCAGCTTTAGGGACAGCCCCCCCCGCAATGAGCAGTTCTTC. Translating gives CASSFRDSPPRNEQFF.

The sample holds a few counts of this clone. Other DNA sequences in this specimen translate into the identical CDR3. The chain carries TRBV4-1 and TRBJ2-3, with D uncertain. The CDR3 contains 15 residues. Trimming took off 0 bases at V and 0 bases at J, with 7 bases between the two ends. Germline loops: CDR1 MGHRA, CDR2 YSYEKL. CDR3 region: CASSQDLGSTDTQYF. CDR3 DNA: TGCGCCAGCAGCCAAGATCTAGGAAGCACAGATACGCAGTATTTT.